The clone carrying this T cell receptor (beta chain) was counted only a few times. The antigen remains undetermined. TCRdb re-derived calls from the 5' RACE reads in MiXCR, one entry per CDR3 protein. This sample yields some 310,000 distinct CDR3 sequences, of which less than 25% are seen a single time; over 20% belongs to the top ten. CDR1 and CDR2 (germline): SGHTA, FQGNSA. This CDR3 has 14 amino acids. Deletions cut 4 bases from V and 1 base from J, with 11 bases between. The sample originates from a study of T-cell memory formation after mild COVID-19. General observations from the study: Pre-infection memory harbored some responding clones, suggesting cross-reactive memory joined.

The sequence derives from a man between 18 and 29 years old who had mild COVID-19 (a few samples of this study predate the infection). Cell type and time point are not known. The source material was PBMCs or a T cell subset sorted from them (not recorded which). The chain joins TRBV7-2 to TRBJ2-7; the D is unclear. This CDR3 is CASSSRYVSYEQYF. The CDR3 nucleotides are TGTGCCAGCAGCTCCCGGTACGTGTCCTACGAGCAGTACTTC. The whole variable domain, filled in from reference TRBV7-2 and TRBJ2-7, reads GAGVSQSPSNKVTEKGKDVELRCDPISGHTALYWYRQSLGQGLEFLIYFQGNSAPDKSGLPSDRFSAERTGGSVSTLTIQRTQQEDSAVYLCASSSRYVSYEQYFGPGTRLTVT.